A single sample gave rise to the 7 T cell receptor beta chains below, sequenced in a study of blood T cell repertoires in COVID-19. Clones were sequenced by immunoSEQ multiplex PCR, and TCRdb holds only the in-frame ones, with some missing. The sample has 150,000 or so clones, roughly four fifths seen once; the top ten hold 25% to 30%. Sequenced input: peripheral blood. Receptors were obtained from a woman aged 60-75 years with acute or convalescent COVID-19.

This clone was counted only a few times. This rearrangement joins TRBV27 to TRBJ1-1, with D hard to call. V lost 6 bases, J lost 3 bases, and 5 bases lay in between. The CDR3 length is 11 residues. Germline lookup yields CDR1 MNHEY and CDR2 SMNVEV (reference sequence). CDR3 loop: CASRSYTEAFF. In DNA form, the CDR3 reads TGTGCCAGCAGGTCCTACACTGAAGCTTTCTTT.

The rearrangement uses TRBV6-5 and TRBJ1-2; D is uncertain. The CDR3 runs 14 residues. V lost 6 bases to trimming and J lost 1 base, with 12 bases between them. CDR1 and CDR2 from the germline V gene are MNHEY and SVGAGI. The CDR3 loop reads CASRPGSGNYGYTF. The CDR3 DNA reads TGTGCCAGCAGGCCCGGGTCCGGTAACTATGGCTACACCTTC.

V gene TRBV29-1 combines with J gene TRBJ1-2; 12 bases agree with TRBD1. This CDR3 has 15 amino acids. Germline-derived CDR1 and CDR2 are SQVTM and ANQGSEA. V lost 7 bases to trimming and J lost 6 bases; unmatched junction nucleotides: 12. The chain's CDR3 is CSATGTGGAENGYTF. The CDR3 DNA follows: TGCAGCGCTACCGGGACAGGGGGCGCAGAGAATGGCTACACCTTC. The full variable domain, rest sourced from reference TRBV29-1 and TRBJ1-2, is SAVISQKPSRDICQRGTSLTIQCQVDSQVTMMFWYRQQPGQSLTLIATANQGSEATYESGFVIDKFPISRPNLTFSTLTVSNMSPEDSSIYLCSATGTGGAENGYTFGSGTRLTVV.

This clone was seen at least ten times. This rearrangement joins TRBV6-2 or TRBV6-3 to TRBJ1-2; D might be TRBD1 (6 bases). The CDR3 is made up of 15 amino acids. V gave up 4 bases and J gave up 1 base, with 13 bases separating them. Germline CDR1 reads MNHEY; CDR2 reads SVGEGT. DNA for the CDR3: TGTGCCAGCAGTTCCTACCGGGACAATAACTATGGCTACACCTTC. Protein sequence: CASSSYRDNNYGYTF.

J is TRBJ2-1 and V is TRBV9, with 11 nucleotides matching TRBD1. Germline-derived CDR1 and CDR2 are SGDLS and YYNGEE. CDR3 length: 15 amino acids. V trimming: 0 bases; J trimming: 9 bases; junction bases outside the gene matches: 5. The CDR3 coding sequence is TGTGCCAGCAGCGTAGTGGACAGGGGGCGGGTTGAGCAGTTCTTC. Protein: CASSVVDRGRVEQFF.

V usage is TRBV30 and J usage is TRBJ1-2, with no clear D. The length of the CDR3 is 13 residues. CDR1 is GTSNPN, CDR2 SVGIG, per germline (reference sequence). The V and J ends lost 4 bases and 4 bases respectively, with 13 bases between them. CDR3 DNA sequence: TGTGCCTGGACACCAATCGGGGTCTATGGCTACACCTTC. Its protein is CAWTPIGVYGYTF.

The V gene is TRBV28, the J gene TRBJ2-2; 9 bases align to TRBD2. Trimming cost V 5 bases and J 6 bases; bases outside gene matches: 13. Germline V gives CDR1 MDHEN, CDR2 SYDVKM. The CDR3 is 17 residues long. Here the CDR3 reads CASSALRGGRSPGELFF. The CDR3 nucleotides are TGTGCCAGCAGTGCACTGCGGGGGGGCAGGAGTCCCGGGGAGCTGTTTTTT.